Sequencing of this T cell receptor (beta chain) was carried out in a study of tumor and adjacent non-tumor tissue in lung cancer. General observations from the study: Significantly higher TCR diversity was found in tumor than normal lung.

Comment on this clonotype: Antigen specificity is unknown. Germline and junction disagree at one end, which may indicate a read error.

Germline CDR1 reads SGHAT; CDR2 reads FQNNGV. The CDR3 covers 15 residues. Three rounds of nested PCR, following a modified ARM-PCR protocol, produced the TCRbeta library. TCRdb re-analysed the multiplex PCR reads in MiXCR, keeping a single row per CDR3 protein. The data contain around 99,000 distinct CDR3 sequences, about 65% of them singletons. No cell sorting was done before RNA was extracted from the tissue. The normal lung tissue was taken more than 3 cm from the tumor edge. The sequence was obtained from a man between 60 and 70 years old with non-small cell lung cancer. The sequencing sample was made of distant non-tumor lung tissue. The rearrangement links TRBV11-2 to TRBJ2-5; D is perhaps TRBD1 (6 bases). This chain's CDR3 is CASSLGQPSYETQYF. The DNA of the CDR3 is TGTGCCAGCAGCCTAGGACAGCCTAGCTATGAGACCCAGTATTTC.